The 22 T cell receptor beta chains below were found in one sample sequenced in a study of blood T cell repertoires in COVID-19. Using immunoSEQ multiplex PCR, the repertoire was profiled, and TCRdb retains in-frame clones only, with some absent. The data show over 200,000 clones, 88% seen once. Material for sequencing was peripheral blood. Receptors originate from a woman aged 60-75 years with acute or convalescent COVID-19.

The chain has TRBV19 and TRBJ1-2; a weak D match, TRBD1 (5 bases). Trimming took off 2 bases at V and 4 bases at J, with 11 bases between the two ends. This CDR3 is built from 14 residues. Germline CDR1 LNHDA, CDR2 SQIVND (reference sequence). In DNA, the CDR3 is TGTGCCAGTAGTATATACGCAGGGTCCTATGGCTACACCTTC. It encodes CASSIYAGSYGYTF.

The J gene is TRBJ2-1, the V gene TRBV7-9, with 7 bases fitting TRBD2. This CDR3 has 16 residues. J gave up 12 bases and V 0 bases, and 14 bases lay outside the gene matches. The V gene's germline CDR1 is SEHNR and CDR2 FQNEAQ (reference sequence). CDR3: CASSLAGGLAVGGQFF. CDR3 coding DNA: TGTGCCAGCAGCTTAGCCGGAGGGCTAGCGGTGGGCGGGCAGTTCTTC.

The chain employs TRBV18 and TRBJ1-1; TRBD1 matches at 8 bases. This CDR3 spans 15 amino acids. Germline CDR1 and CDR2: KGHSH and LQKENI. The V gene end was trimmed by 6 bases and the J gene end by 5 bases; junction bases not matched to a gene: 11. The CDR3 is CASSSRGQGGTEAFF. In nucleotides, the CDR3 is TGTGCCAGCTCTTCCAGGGGGCAGGGGGGAACTGAAGCTTTCTTT.

In its sample, this clone was seen many times. This chain connects TRBV5-1 to TRBJ1-1; maybe TRBD1 (5 bases). Trimming removed 0 bases from V and 4 bases from J, with 13 bases in between. This CDR3 region has 15 residues. The V gene's germline CDR1 is SGHRS and CDR2 YFSETQ. The CDR3 DNA is TGCGCCAGCAGCTTGGCGGGGGGAATCGGCACTGAAGCTTTCTTT. Its translation is CASSLAGGIGTEAFF.

This rearrangement joins TRBV3-1 (or the pseudogene TRBV3-2) to TRBJ1-5, with 10 bases that match TRBD1. V shed 4 bases and J 6 bases; nucleotides not matched to a gene: 12. The CDR3 is 17 amino acids. Germline CDR1 is LGHDT and CDR2 is YNNKEL (reference sequence). The CDR3 reads CASSPGQGKFFSQPQHF. The CDR3 bases are TGTGCCAGCAGCCCGGGACAGGGGAAATTCTTTTCTCAGCCCCAGCATTTT.

The V and J genes are TRBV19 and TRBJ2-7; 9 bases fit TRBD1. Germline assignment: CDR1 LNHDA and CDR2 SQIVND (reference sequence). Losses at the gene ends were 4 bases for V and 3 bases for J; bases not matched to a gene: 7. CDR3 length: 15 amino acids. As DNA, the CDR3 is TGTGCCAGTAGTACTCCCGGGACAGGGATCTACGAGCAGTACTTC. Protein product: CASSTPGTGIYEQYF.

This clone was seen once. This chain joins TRBV4-3 and TRBJ1-4; possible D gene TRBD1, 6 bases. This CDR3 is 20 amino acids long. V lost 3 bases and J lost 0, with 23 bases in between. Germline values: CDR1 LGHNA, CDR2 YSLEER. The CDR3 sequence: CASSHYGLGVGASTNEKLFF. The CDR3 DNA reads as TGCGCCAGCAGCCATTATGGCCTTGGTGTGGGGGCATCAACTAATGAAAAACTGTTTTTT.

Points on this clone: Other DNA sequences within the sample encode an identical CDR3. The rearrangement uses TRBV11-2 and TRBJ2-1, with 9 nucleotides matching TRBD1. CDR1 is SGHAT, CDR2 FQNNGV, per germline. The CDR3 consists of 15 residues. The V segment lost 0 bases and the J segment 4 bases; nucleotides outside the gene matches: 1. CDR3 amino acids: CASSLEGQGYNEQFF. Written as DNA, the CDR3 is TGTGCCAGCAGCTTAGAGGGACAGGGTTACAATGAGCAGTTCTTC.

The V gene is TRBV7-9, the J gene TRBJ2-3; D perhaps matches TRBD1 (7 bases). CDR1 is SEHNR and CDR2 is FQNEAQ in the germline V gene (reference sequence). The CDR3 runs 15 residues. The V end was cut by 1 base, the J end by 6 bases, with 14 bases between. CDR3 sequence reads: CASSLVGRGADTQYF. The CDR3 bases are TGTGCCAGCAGCTTAGTGGGCAGGGGGGCCGATACGCAGTATTTT.

The chain recombines TRBV3-1 (or the pseudogene TRBV3-2) with TRBJ1-2; no clear D. V lost 0 bases and J 13 bases, leaving 9 bases between the germline ends. Germline assignment: CDR1 LGHDT and CDR2 YNNKEL (reference sequence). The CDR3 contains 11 residues. CDR3 nucleotides: TGTGCCAGCAGCCAAGAACGGGTACCCACCTTC. This translates into CASSQERVPTF.

The chain is built from TRBV28 and TRBJ1-2, with 9 bases fitting TRBD1. Germline V lookup: CDR1 MDHEN, CDR2 SYDVKM. After removal of 4 bases from V and 7 bases from J, the junction contained 10 bases not matched to a gene. This CDR3 contains 15 residues. The CDR3 DNA reads TGTGCCAGCAGTTCCTCCGGGACAGGGATGGGTGGCTACACCTTC. This sequence encodes CASSSSGTGMGGYTF.

As for this clone: The sample contains more than one DNA sequence encoding this CDR3. The V call is TRBV28, the J call TRBJ1-2; 8 bases map to TRBD1. The CDR3 length is 14 residues. V lost 3 bases, J lost 3 bases, and 3 bases stayed unmatched. Germline assignment: CDR1 MDHEN and CDR2 SYDVKM. The CDR3 sequence: CASSFRDRHYGYTF. DNA of the CDR3: TGTGCCAGCAGTTTTCGGGACAGGCACTATGGCTACACCTTC.

In nucleotides, the CDR3 is TGTGCCTGGAGTGTACTAGCGGGGTTCGCGAACACCGGGGAGCTGTTTTTT. It encodes CAWSVLAGFANTGELFF. V gene TRBV30 combines with J gene TRBJ2-2, with 10 nucleotides matching TRBD2. Germline assignment: CDR1 GTSNPN and CDR2 SVGIG (reference sequence). V trimming: 0 bases; J trimming: 0 bases; junction bases outside the gene matches: 4. The CDR3 has 17 residues.

The sample holds many counts of this clone. This sequence joins TRBV6-4 and TRBJ2-1; unclear D gene. V shed 2 bases and J shed 9 bases, with 11 bases lying between them. This CDR3 spans 13 amino acids. CDR1 is MRHNA, CDR2 SNTAGT, per germline. CDR3 nucleotides: TGTGCCAGCAGTGACCGCGAGTTTGGTGAGCAGTTCTTC. Translating it yields CASSDREFGEQFF.

V is TRBV30 and J is TRBJ1-6; TRBD1 aligns across 8 bases. V lost 3 bases to trimming and J lost 2 bases; unmatched junction nucleotides: 9. Germline V gene lookup returns CDR1 GTSNPN and CDR2 SVGIG (reference sequence). The CDR3 has 17 amino acids. DNA for the CDR3: TGTGCCTGGAGGCTAGGACAGGGCAGCACCTATAATTCACCCCTCCACTTT. Its translation: CAWRLGQGSTYNSPLHF.

The chain joins TRBV9 to TRBJ1-6, with 9 bases that match TRBD1. Germline assignment: CDR1 SGDLS and CDR2 YYNGEE. V was pared by 0 bases and J by 9 bases, with 7 bases of the junction left unmatched. This CDR3 spans 16 amino acids. CDR3 coding DNA: TGTGCCAGCAGCGTAGGATCTAGACAGGGGGTTTCACCCCTCCACTTT. It yields the protein CASSVGSRQGVSPLHF.

The chain employs TRBV5-1 and TRBJ2-1, with 8 bases lining up with TRBD2. Germline V gives CDR1 SGHRS, CDR2 YFSETQ. V shed 0 bases, J shed 2 bases, and the junction held 1 base outside the gene matches. This CDR3 is built from 15 residues. The CDR3 sequence: CASSLGGLAYNEQFF. CDR3 in DNA: TGCGCCAGCAGCTTGGGGGGACTAGCCTACAATGAGCAGTTCTTC.

The chain combines TRBV5-5 with TRBJ1-1; D is uncertain. V lost 1 base and J 0 bases, leaving 16 bases between the germline ends. CDR1 SGHKS and CDR2 YYEKEE come from the germline V gene (reference sequence). The CDR3 runs to 17 residues. The CDR3 DNA reads TGTGCCAGCAGCTTGTTGGACGGAGGGAGGATGAACACTGAAGCTTTCTTT. Translated: CASSLLDGGRMNTEAFF. The entire variable domain, with the rest obtained from reference TRBV5-5 and TRBJ1-1, is as follows: DAGVTQSPTHLIKTRGQQVTLRCSPISGHKSVSWYQQVLGQGPQFIFQYYEKEERGRGNFPDRFSARQFPNYSSELNVNALLLGDSALYLCASSLLDGGRMNTEAFFGQGTRLTVV.

The chain couples TRBV6-5 to TRBJ1-1, with D unresolved. The V end was cut by 7 bases, the J end by 4 bases, with 13 bases between. There are 13 residues in the CDR3. Per germline, CDR1 MNHEY and CDR2 SVGAGI. The CDR3 region has the DNA TGTGCCAGCAATTCCTTTGAGGTCACTGAAGCTTTCTTT. It is translated as CASNSFEVTEAFF.

The chain couples TRBV7-9 to TRBJ2-3; 7 bases align to TRBD2. The germline gives CDR1 SEHNR, CDR2 FQNEAQ (reference sequence). There are 17 residues in the CDR3. With 5 bases clipped from V and 2 bases from J, the junction kept 13 bases outside the gene matches. The CDR3, as DNA: TGTGCCAGCAGCACGACTAGCCCGAGCCAAATCACAGATACGCAGTATTTT. Translating gives CASSTTSPSQITDTQYF.

V gene TRBV28 combines with J gene TRBJ2-7, with TRBD1 matching 11 bases. Trimming at V came to 4 bases and at J to 1 base, leaving 3 bases not matched to a gene. The CDR3 totals 15 residues. Germline V gives CDR1 MDHEN, CDR2 SYDVKM. The CDR3 is CASSSRDRGSYEQYF. The DNA for the CDR3 is TGTGCCAGCAGTTCTAGGGACAGGGGGTCCTACGAGCAGTACTTC.

The gene calls are TRBV29-1 and TRBJ2-1; D is unclear. The germline V gene encodes CDR1 SQVTM and CDR2 ANQGSEA. This CDR3 is built from 11 residues. Trimming removed 5 bases at V and 9 bases at J, with 11 bases between. CDR3 protein: CSVRAEPEQFF. Here the CDR3 DNA reads TGCAGCGTTAGAGCTGAGCCTGAGCAGTTCTTC.